These 3 T cell receptor beta chains were all obtained from the same sample, sequenced in a study of T-cell memory formation after mild COVID-19. A single record per CDR3 protein comes from TCRdb applying MiXCR to the 5' RACE reads. This sample has 300,000 to 350,000 distinct CDR3 sequences, with 14% found just once. The source material was PBMCs or a T cell subset sorted from them (not recorded which). The receptors shown here come from a man aged 18 to 35 who had mild COVID-19 (a few samples of this study predate the infection). Cell type and time point are not known.

A few counts support this clonotype. The chain combines TRBV11-3 with TRBJ2-3, with D possibly being TRBD1 (5 bases). CDR3 size: 17 residues. The germline V and J ends were trimmed by 1 base and 1 base, with 15 bases remaining between them. Germline CDR1 SGHNT, CDR2 YENEEA. CDR3 in DNA: TGTGCCAGCAGCTTAGTGGGGCCCGGCAGGGGCACAGATACGCAGTATTTT. The encoded protein is CASSLVGPGRGTDTQYF. The entire variable domain, with the rest obtained from reference TRBV11-3 and TRBJ2-3, is as follows: EAGVVQSPRYKIIEKKQPVAFWCNPISGHNTLYWYLQNLGQGPELLIRYENEEAVDDSQLPKDRFSAERLKGVDSTLKIQPAELGDSAVYLCASSLVGPGRGTDTQYFGPGTRLTVL.

Only a few counts were recorded for this clonotype. The V and J genes are TRBV19 and TRBJ1-1; D perhaps matches TRBD1 (6 bases). Deletions cut 3 bases from V and 4 bases from J, with 15 bases between. This CDR3 comprises 15 residues. CDR1 is LNHDA and CDR2 is SQIVND in the germline V gene (reference sequence). The CDR3 protein is CASSISGGRGTEAFF. The CDR3 nucleotides are TGTGCCAGTAGTATTTCCGGGGGCCGTGGCACTGAAGCTTTCTTT.

V usage is TRBV11-2 and J usage is TRBJ2-4; D unclear. The CDR3 totals 15 residues. The ends were cut back, 4 bases at V and 6 bases at J, with 16 bases in the middle. The germline CDR1 and CDR2 sequences are SGHAT and FQNNGV. In DNA form, the CDR3 reads TGTGCCAGCAGCTCCATCCTCTTCCAGCTAAACATTCAGTACTTC. Protein product: CASSSILFQLNIQYF.